The TCR beta chain described here comes from a study of vaccination and CD4 T cells after COVID-19. Study context: In the convalescent group, nasal swab PCR was SARS-CoV-2 positive; fewer than ten cases were mild and one severe. Samples were taken after vaccination, a median of roughly 70 days after dose two, with a range of 14 to 241.

Sequencing of cultured CD4+ T cell DNA used the Oncomine TCR Beta short-read assay. Each CDR3 protein gets one entry after TCRdb re-called the PCR reads with MiXCR. The sample shows fewer than 15,000 distinct CDR3 sequences, 30% of them seen only once. Study-wide findings and caveats: Counts of SARS-CoV-2-reactive clonotypes had a median that went from approximately 21 to 40, a nonsignificant change.

The treatment was: approximately nine-day PBMC culture with coronavirus spike peptide pools or control peptides (ViraFEST assay). ViraFEST enlarged antigen-specific T cell populations with peptide pools and afterwards sequenced TCRs. As concerns this clonotype: Its antigen is as yet unknown.

CDR1 MNHEY and CDR2 SMNVEV come from the germline V gene (reference sequence). V lost 5 bases to trimming and J lost 7 bases; unmatched junction nucleotides: 6. This CDR3 contains 13 residues. The source is a human donor with COVID-19. The sample taken for sequencing was cultured CD4+ T cells from blood. The chain couples TRBV27 to TRBJ2-7; 9 nucleotides agree with TRBD2. CDR3 protein: CASSPGLAGEQYF. The CDR3 nucleotides are TGTGCCAGCAGTCCGGGACTAGCAGGGGAGCAGTACTTC.